This T cell receptor beta chain derives from a study of OX40 agonist ivuxolimab in advanced cancers. Study-wide results and caveats: Individuals who were partial responders at 0.1-3.0 mg/kg had clonal expansion that ranked among the lowest.

As concerns this clone: Its antigen is as yet unknown.

Only in-frame clones appear in the TCRdb table, and some are missing; sequencing was by immunoSEQ multiplex PCR. Of some 67,000 clones listed, 85% were seen once; the top ten hold about 0.83%. The CDR3 is 13 amino acids. The ends lost 3 bases at V and 5 bases at J; junction bases unmatched: 3. CDR1 and CDR2 from the germline V gene are MDHEN and SYDVKM. The genes are TRBV28 and TRBJ1-2; 7 positions match TRBD1. The starting material was CD4+ or CD8+ T cells sorted from blood, obtained in a trial of the OX40 agonist ivuxolimab. The source is an adult with an advanced solid tumor such as melanoma, head and neck, liver or kidney cancer. CDR3 DNA: TGTGCCAGCAGTTTGGAGGGGGCTTATGGCTACACCTTC. Residues: CASSLEGAYGYTF.